A single sample gave rise to the 10 T cell receptor beta chains below, sequenced in a study of blood T cell repertoires in COVID-19. Using immunoSEQ multiplex PCR, the repertoire was profiled, and TCRdb retains in-frame clones only, with some absent. The table has over 200,000 clones, around nine tenths seen once. The specimen was peripheral blood. Every receptor here comes from a man aged 55 to 69 who had recovered from COVID-19.

V and J are TRBV7-9 and TRBJ1-1, with TRBD1 matching 8 bases. The V gene end was trimmed by 5 bases and the J gene end by 7 bases; junction bases not matched to a gene: 9. CDR1 is SEHNR, CDR2 FQNEAQ, per germline (reference sequence). This CDR3 region has 14 residues. CDR3 nucleotide sequence: TGTGCCAGCAGCCCAGTGACAGGGGTCGGTGAAGCTTTCTTT. Amino acids: CASSPVTGVGEAFF.

The chain couples TRBV10-2 to TRBJ1-1, with TRBD1 as a possible D gene (5 bases). V was cut by 2 bases and J by 1 base, with 5 bases left in between. The CDR3 runs 13 residues. The germline CDR1 and CDR2 sequences are WSHSY and SAAADI. In DNA form, the CDR3 reads TGCGCCAGCAGTGAGCAGGGGAACACTGAAGCTTTCTTT. It specifies CASSEQGNTEAFF.

This clone occurred once. The chain couples TRBV9 to TRBJ1-6, with D uncertain. This CDR3 region has 14 residues. V lost 0 bases and J 9 bases, leaving 10 bases between the germline ends. The germline V gene has CDR1 SGDLS and CDR2 YYNGEE. The CDR3 DNA is TGTGCCAGCAGCGTAGAAGGGAGCGGTTCACCCCTCCACTTT. Translation: CASSVEGSGSPLHF.

The chain uses TRBV29-1 and TRBJ1-1; 8 nucleotides agree with TRBD1. The germline V gene encodes CDR1 SQVTM and CDR2 ANQGSEA. V lost 3 bases, J lost 3 bases, and 9 bases stayed unmatched. This CDR3 spans 15 amino acids. The CDR3 here is CSVDGAGGRYTEAFF. CDR3 DNA: TGCAGCGTTGATGGGGCAGGGGGCAGGTACACTGAAGCTTTCTTT.

The chain joins TRBV5-1 to TRBJ2-5; unclear D gene. The V end lost 3 bases, the J end lost 1 base, and 7 bases lay between the germline ends. The CDR3 is 13 amino acids. The germline gives CDR1 SGHRS, CDR2 YFSETQ. CDR3 sequence (DNA): TGCGCCAGCAGCTCCAGTTTCCAAGAGACCCAGTACTTC. It yields the protein CASSSSFQETQYF.

The chain employs TRBV5-1 and TRBJ2-1, with TRBD2 matching 9 bases. Germline lookup yields CDR1 SGHRS and CDR2 YFSETQ. The CDR3 runs 15 residues. The ends lost 5 bases at V and 4 bases at J; junction bases unmatched: 7. In DNA, the CDR3 is TGCGCCAGCAGTCAGACTAGCGGAAATTACAATGAGCAGTTCTTC. Translated, it gives CASSQTSGNYNEQFF.

The V gene is TRBV5-1, the J gene TRBJ2-3; tentative D call: TRBD1 (6 bases). Germline V gene sequence: CDR1 SGHRS, CDR2 YFSETQ. V lost 4 bases to trimming and J lost 4 bases, with 19 bases between them. CDR3 length equals 16 residues. CDR3 sequence reads: CASSLQGAHPPDTQYF. The CDR3 DNA sequence: TGCGCCAGCAGCCTACAGGGAGCTCACCCCCCAGATACGCAGTATTTT.

This sequence joins TRBV18 and TRBJ1-2; the match to TRBD1 covers 7 bases. This CDR3 is 14 amino acids long. Germline trimming cut 1 base from V and 4 bases from J; bases unmatched to any gene: 3. CDR1 is KGHSH and CDR2 is LQKENI in the germline V gene. DNA of the CDR3: TGTGCCAGCTCACCACTGACAGGGAGCTATGGCTACACCTTC. Translation: CASSPLTGSYGYTF.

The gene calls are TRBV5-1 and TRBJ2-1; 10 bases agree with TRBD2. The V gene end was trimmed by 1 base and the J gene end by 3 bases; junction bases not matched to a gene: 4. Looked up from germline, CDR1 is SGHRS and CDR2 is YFSETQ. The CDR3 is made up of 16 amino acids. The CDR3 sequence is CASSLLAGDLYNEQFF. CDR3 coding DNA: TGCGCCAGCAGCTTGCTAGCGGGGGACCTCTACAATGAGCAGTTCTTC.

There are a few counts of this clone. This rearrangement joins TRBV27 to TRBJ1-5, with TRBD1 matching 9 bases. V lost 5 bases to trimming and J lost 6 bases; unmatched junction nucleotides: 8. This CDR3 has 15 residues. Germline V gene sequence: CDR1 MNHEY, CDR2 SMNVEV (reference sequence). The CDR3 reads CASSPGTGRAQPQHF. CDR3 coding DNA: TGTGCCAGCAGTCCCGGGACAGGGAGGGCTCAGCCCCAGCATTTT.